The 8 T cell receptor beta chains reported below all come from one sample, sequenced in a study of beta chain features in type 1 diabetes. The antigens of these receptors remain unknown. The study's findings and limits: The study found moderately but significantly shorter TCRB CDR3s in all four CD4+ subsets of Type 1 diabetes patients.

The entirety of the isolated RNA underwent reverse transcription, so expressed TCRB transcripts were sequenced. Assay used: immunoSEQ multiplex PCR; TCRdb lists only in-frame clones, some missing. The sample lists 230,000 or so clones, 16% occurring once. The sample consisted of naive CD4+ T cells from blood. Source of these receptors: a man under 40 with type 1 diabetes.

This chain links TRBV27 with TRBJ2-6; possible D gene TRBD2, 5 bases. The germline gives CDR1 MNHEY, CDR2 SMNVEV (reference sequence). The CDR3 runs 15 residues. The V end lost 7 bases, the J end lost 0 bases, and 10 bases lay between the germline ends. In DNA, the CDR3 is TGTGCCAGCAAGGACTGGTCCTCTGGGGCCAACGTCCTGACTTTC. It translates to CASKDWSSGANVLTF.

The CDR3 DNA reads TGTGCCAGCAGTGATTCGACAGGGGCCAAAAACATTCAGTACTTC. Its translation is CASSDSTGAKNIQYF. This sequence joins TRBV9 and TRBJ2-4; 7 bases map to TRBD1. This CDR3 comprises 15 residues. V shed 5 bases and J 1 base; nucleotides not matched to a gene: 6. The germline V gene has CDR1 SGDLS and CDR2 YYNGEE.

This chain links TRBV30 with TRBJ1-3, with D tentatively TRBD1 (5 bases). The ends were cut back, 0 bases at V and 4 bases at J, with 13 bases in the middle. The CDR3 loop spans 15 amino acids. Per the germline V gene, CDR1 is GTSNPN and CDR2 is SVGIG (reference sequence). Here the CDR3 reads CAWSVWQGAGNTIYF. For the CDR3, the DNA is TGTGCCTGGAGTGTATGGCAGGGCGCCGGAAACACCATATATTTT.

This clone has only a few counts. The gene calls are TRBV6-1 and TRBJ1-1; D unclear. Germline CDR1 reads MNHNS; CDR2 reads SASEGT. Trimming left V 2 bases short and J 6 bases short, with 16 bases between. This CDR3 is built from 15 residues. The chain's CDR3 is CASSEYQAVESEAFF. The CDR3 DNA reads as TGTGCCAGCAGTGAATACCAGGCGGTGGAGTCTGAAGCTTTCTTT.

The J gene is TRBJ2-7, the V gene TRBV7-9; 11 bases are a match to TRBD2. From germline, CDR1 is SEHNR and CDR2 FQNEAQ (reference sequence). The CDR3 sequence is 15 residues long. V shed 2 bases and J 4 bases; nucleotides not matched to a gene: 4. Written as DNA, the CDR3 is TGTGCCAGCAGCTTACTAGCGGGAGGAAGTTACGAGCAGTACTTC. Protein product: CASSLLAGGSYEQYF.

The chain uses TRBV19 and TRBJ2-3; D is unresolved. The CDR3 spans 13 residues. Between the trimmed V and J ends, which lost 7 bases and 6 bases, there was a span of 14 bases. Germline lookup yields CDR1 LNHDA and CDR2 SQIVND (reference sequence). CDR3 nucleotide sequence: TGTGCCAGTACCTCTAGGCCCAGGGATACGCAGTATTTT. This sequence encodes CASTSRPRDTQYF.

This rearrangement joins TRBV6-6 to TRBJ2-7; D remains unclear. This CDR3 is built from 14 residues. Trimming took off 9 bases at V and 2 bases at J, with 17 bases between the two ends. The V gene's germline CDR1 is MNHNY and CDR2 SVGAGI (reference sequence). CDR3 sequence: CASHEDGRPYEQYF. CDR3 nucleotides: TGTGCCAGTCACGAGGACGGCAGACCCTACGAGCAGTACTTC.

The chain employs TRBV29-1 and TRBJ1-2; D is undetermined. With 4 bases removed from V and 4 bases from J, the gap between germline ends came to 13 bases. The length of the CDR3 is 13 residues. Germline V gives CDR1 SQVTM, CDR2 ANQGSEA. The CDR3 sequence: CSVVLRYAYGYTF. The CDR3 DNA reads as TGCAGCGTTGTTCTAAGGTACGCCTATGGCTACACCTTC.